This T cell receptor beta chain appears in the sequencing data of a study of shared clonotypes between healthy human individuals. Study-wide results and limits: Naive subsets typically showed greater estimated richness than memory subsets.

Here immunoSEQ multiplex PCR was the method, and the copy in TCRdb shows in-frame clones only, minus some. The table includes about 2.4 million clones, more than 90% detected once. In the case of this clone: The antigen is undetermined.

The CDR3 consists of 15 residues. Looked up from germline, CDR1 is SGHDT and CDR2 is YYEEEE. The junction had 3 bases not matched to a gene; V was cut back by 5 bases and J by 1 base. All donors qualified as healthy HIV-negative adults and had experienced no recent acute infections or vaccinations. Only Caucasian adults living in Nashville, Tennessee made up the donor group. The clonotype originates from a man aged 18 to 30 in good health. This chain joins TRBV5-6 and TRBJ2-7; 13 bases fit TRBD2. The sample consisted of naive CD4+ T cells sorted from blood. The sample's subset: CD45RA+ positively selected. The CDR3 DNA sequence: TGTGCCAGCAGGCTACTAGCGGGAGGGTCCTACGAGCAGTACTTC. As protein: CASRLLAGGSYEQYF.